These 18 T cell receptor beta chains originate from one sample sequenced in a study of technical replicates of blood from four donors. Libraries were prepared by immunoSEQ multiplex PCR; TCRdb keeps only in-frame clonotypes and omits some of them. The sample consists of some 17,000 clones, around 87% of them appearing once. Input material: PBMCs. All receptors come from a human donor in good health.

In DNA, the CDR3 is TGTGCCATCAGTCCCGGGACAGGGCGAGGGGATTACGAGCAGTACTTC. Amino acid sequence: CAISPGTGRGDYEQYF. The chain carries TRBV10-3 and TRBJ2-7; 9 nucleotides agree with TRBD1. CDR3 size: 16 residues. Losses at the gene ends were 5 bases for V and 4 bases for J; bases not matched to a gene: 12. CDR1 is ENHRY, CDR2 SYGVKD, per germline.

The chain couples TRBV5-8 to TRBJ1-1; no definite D call. The CDR3 loop spans 15 amino acids. Trimming removed 0 bases at V and 1 base at J, with 10 bases between. In germline, CDR1 is SGHTS, CDR2 YDEGEE. The CDR3 is CASSLDGLGNTEAFF. The CDR3, as DNA: TGTGCCAGCAGCTTGGACGGACTAGGGAACACTGAAGCTTTCTTT. The full variable domain, rest sourced from reference TRBV5-8 and TRBJ1-1, is EAGVTQSPTHLIKTRGQQATLRCSPISGHTSVYWYQQALGLGLQFLLWYDEGEERNRGNFPPRFSGRQFPNYSSELNVNALELEDSALYLCASSLDGLGNTEAFFGQGTRLTVV.

The gene calls are TRBV7-3 and TRBJ2-7, with no clear D. CDR3 size: 14 residues. V was pared by 1 base and J by 5 bases, with 12 bases between. Germline V gives CDR1 SGHTA, CDR2 FQGTGA. The DNA for the CDR3 is TGTGCCAGCAGCTTAATGGGCGCTAATGACGAGCAGTACTTC. Translation gives CASSLMGANDEQYF.

This clone has only a few counts. V gene TRBV18 combines with J gene TRBJ2-7, with D possibly matching TRBD1 (5 bases). The V and J ends lost 3 bases and 2 bases respectively, with 8 bases between them. Germline V gene sequence: CDR1 KGHSH, CDR2 LQKENI. The CDR3 consists of 13 residues. The CDR3 bases are TGTGCCAGCTCACCTAAGGGGCCCTACGAGCAGTACTTC. Its protein is CASSPKGPYEQYF.

The V call is TRBV5-1, the J call TRBJ2-7; 14 nucleotides match TRBD2. Germline CDR1 and CDR2: SGHRS and YFSETQ. The CDR3 extends over 18 amino acids. Trimming removed 4 bases from V and 5 bases from J; junction bases left unmatched: 14. In DNA, the CDR3 is TGCGCCAGCAGCCTCGGGACTAGCGGGAGTGTTGCGGAGAACGAGCAGTACTTC. Amino acids: CASSLGTSGSVAENEQYF.

V is TRBV7-8 and J is TRBJ2-5; tentatively, D is TRBD1 (6 bases). V was shortened by 5 bases and J by 2 bases, with 15 bases between the two germline ends. Germline CDR1 reads SGHVS; CDR2 reads FQNEAQ. The CDR3 has 15 residues. The CDR3 reads CASSAQEGVQETQYF. The CDR3 coding sequence is TGTGCCAGCAGCGCACAAGAGGGGGTTCAAGAGACCCAGTACTTC.

The genes are TRBV18 and TRBJ1-3; D uncertain. The CDR3 loop spans 14 amino acids. The V end lost 5 bases, the J end lost 4 bases, and 12 bases lay between the germline ends. From germline, CDR1 is KGHSH and CDR2 LQKENI. This CDR3 reads CASSTSVRGNTIYF. CDR3 DNA sequence: TGTGCCAGCTCAACCAGCGTTAGAGGAAACACCATATATTTT.

As concerns this clone: A junction boundary mismatches the germline segment, possibly from a read error. Written as DNA, the CDR3 is TGTGCCAGCAGCGAATACGAACTACTCTTC. Amino acid sequence: CASSEYELLF. The rearrangement uses TRBV2 and TRBJ2-1, with D unresolved. In germline, CDR1 is SNHLY, CDR2 FYNNEI. The CDR3 has 10 residues.

Only a few counts were recorded for this clone. The chain employs TRBV6-5 and TRBJ1-2, with D maybe TRBD1 (6 bases). The germline V gene encodes CDR1 MNHEY and CDR2 SVGAGI. The V end lost 6 bases, the J end lost 4 bases, and 15 bases lay between the germline ends. The CDR3 consists of 14 residues. The CDR3 DNA reads as TGTGCCAGCAGATTAGGGGCAGGGGTCTATGGCTACACCTTC. Protein sequence: CASRLGAGVYGYTF.

J is TRBJ1-5 and V is TRBV6-5; D is possibly TRBD1 (6 bases). V lost 5 bases and J lost 5, with 16 bases in between. The CDR3 consists of 15 residues. Germline V lookup: CDR1 MNHEY, CDR2 SVGAGI. The CDR3 DNA is TGTGCCAGCAGTACCGTCAGGGGCGCGGATCAGCCCCAGCATTTT. Protein sequence: CASSTVRGADQPQHF.

The chain uses TRBV7-2 and TRBJ2-7, with D tentatively TRBD2 (6 bases). There are 15 residues in the CDR3. Trimming removed 1 base at V and 0 bases at J, with 10 bases between. CDR1 SGHTA and CDR2 FQGNSA come from the germline V gene. The CDR3 here is CASSLVRGASYEQYF. CDR3 nucleotide sequence: TGTGCCAGCAGCTTAGTGCGGGGTGCCTCCTACGAGCAGTACTTC.

CDR3 amino acids: CASSPLGTGSADTQYF. DNA of the CDR3: TGTGCCAGCAGTCCACTCGGGACAGGCAGCGCAGATACGCAGTATTTT. The genes are TRBV27 and TRBJ2-3, with TRBD1 identical over 8 bases. The ends lost 5 bases at V and 4 bases at J; junction bases unmatched: 11. This CDR3 is built from 16 residues. The germline CDR1 and CDR2 sequences are MNHEY and SMNVEV (reference sequence).

The rearrangement links TRBV7-9 to TRBJ2-3; D remains ambiguous. This CDR3 is built from 14 residues. V lost 5 bases, J lost 1 base, and 10 bases lay in between. The germline V gene encodes CDR1 SEHNR and CDR2 FQNEAQ (reference sequence). The CDR3 DNA is TGTGCCAGCAGCAAATGGCAGGGCACAGATACGCAGTATTTT. Encoded protein: CASSKWQGTDTQYF. Looking up the rest from reference TRBV7-9 and TRBJ2-3 gives the full variable domain: DTGVSQNPRHKITKRGQNVTFRCDPISEHNRLYWYRQTLGQGPEFLTYFQNEAQLEKSRLLSDRFSAERPKGSFSTLEIQRTEQGDSAMYLCASSKWQGTDTQYFGPGTRLTVL.

V is TRBV6-4 and J is TRBJ2-7; 8 bases fit TRBD2. The CDR3 runs 15 residues. V lost 6 bases, J lost 2 bases, and 9 bases stayed unmatched. Germline V CDR1 and CDR2: MRHNA, SNTAGT. The CDR3 DNA reads TGTGCCAGCAGCCCCAAGCGGGAGCGCCCCTACGAGCAGTACTTC. Protein: CASSPKRERPYEQYF.

The chain is built from TRBV11-3 and TRBJ2-3; TRBD2 agrees at 9 bases. Germline CDR1 is SGHNT and CDR2 is YENEEA. V dropped 2 bases and J dropped 3; count of bases not matched to a gene: 6. The CDR3 is 16 residues long. CDR3 in DNA: TGTGCCAGCAGCTTATCCGGGACTAGCCTAACAGATACGCAGTATTTT. Residues: CASSLSGTSLTDTQYF.

The chain combines TRBV13 with TRBJ2-2; 14 positions match TRBD2. Germline V gene lookup returns CDR1 PRHDT and CDR2 FYEKMQ (reference sequence). This CDR3 has 20 amino acids. The junction had 15 bases not matched to a gene; V was cut back by 5 bases and J by 4 bases. The CDR3 sequence is CASSLNSGLAGDPVTGELFF. In DNA, the CDR3 is TGTGCCAGCAGCCTAAACTCGGGACTAGCGGGAGACCCGGTCACCGGGGAGCTGTTTTTT.

The rearrangement joins TRBV6-1 to TRBJ2-1, with 10 bases fitting TRBD2. The CDR3 sequence is 16 residues long. Germline trimming cut 1 base from V and 4 bases from J; bases unmatched to any gene: 4. CDR1 and CDR2 (germline): MNHNS, SASEGT. The CDR3 nucleotides are TGTGCCAGCAGTGAAGAAGGACTAGCGGATTACAATGAGCAGTTCTTC. Translation: CASSEEGLADYNEQFF.

This clone appeared once. The J gene is TRBJ2-1, the V gene TRBV6-1, with D uncertain. V lost 1 base and J 1 base, leaving 14 bases between the germline ends. The CDR3 is 17 amino acids. The germline gives CDR1 MNHNS, CDR2 SASEGT. CDR3 loop: CASSEGQAIRSYNEQFF. In nucleotides, the CDR3 is TGTGCCAGCAGTGAAGGCCAGGCGATAAGGTCCTACAATGAGCAGTTCTTC.